Given below is one TCR beta chain in context. Its specificity is unknown. The V gene's germline CDR1 is MNHEY and CDR2 SMNVEV (reference sequence). With V trimmed by 5 bases and J by 4 bases, 7 bases remained unmatched. The length of the CDR3 is 14 residues. Sequencing used immunoSEQ multiplex PCR; TCRdb keeps in-frame clones, though not all of them. The sample records fewer than 130,000 clones, 80% to 90% being singletons. No infections or other immune events were documented during collection. The sample originates from a study of identifying expanded T cells in peripheral blood. Study results and caveats: About 1.3 clones differed between technical replicates, versus approximately 17 and 20 over time. Approximately two-week clone count variance significantly increased as total template count grew.

V is TRBV27 and J is TRBJ2-7; TRBD1 matches at 8 bases. The sequence was obtained from a person between 18 and 70 years old in good health. Sequencing used blood. The CDR3 loop is CASSHSGDRYEQYF. For the CDR3, the DNA is TGTGCCAGCAGTCACTCAGGGGACAGGTACGAGCAGTACTTC.